These 13 T cell receptor beta chains originate from one sample sequenced in a study of CD8+CD57+ T cells in acquired aplastic anemia. Template material for TCR beta VDJ and CDR3 profiling consisted of genomic DNA. TCRdb ran MiXCR on the reads and lists one entry per CDR3 protein. Of roughly 80,000 distinct CDR3 sequences listed, approximately 46% are singletons. Sequenced: sorted CD4+, CD8+, or CD8+CD57+ T cells (not recorded which) from PBMCs. Source of these receptors: a human donor in good health, serving as a control.

As concerns this clonotype: The conserved phenylalanine or tryptophan normally closing the CDR3 is absent here, so this likely arose from a read error. The chain combines TRBV20-1 with TRBJ1-6, with D perhaps matching TRBD1 (5 bases). V lost 6 bases and J 7 bases, leaving 13 bases between the germline ends. CDR1 and CDR2 (germline): DFQATT, SNEGSKA (reference sequence). The CDR3 loop spans 13 amino acids. This CDR3 reads CSATPGGNSPLHL. The CDR3 coding sequence is TGCAGTGCCACCCCGGGGGGAAATTCACCCCTCCACCTT.

The CDR3, as DNA: TGTGCCAGCAGCTTAGACAGGGACGCGAACACCGGGGAGCTGTTTTTT. The encoded protein is CASSLDRDANTGELFF. This chain links TRBV7-3 with TRBJ2-2; the match to TRBD1 covers 7 bases. The CDR3 totals 16 residues. Germline lookup yields CDR1 SGHTA and CDR2 FQGTGA. Trimming cost V 2 bases and J 0 bases; bases outside gene matches: 3.

The rearrangement uses TRBV12-3 or TRBV12-4 and TRBJ1-1; TRBD1 matches 7 bases. The trim removed 4 bases at V and 6 bases at J, leaving 11 bases unmatched. The CDR3 length is 15 residues. The CDR3 is CASSSSRQGGSEAFF. CDR3 DNA sequence: TGTGCCAGCAGTTCCTCGAGACAGGGAGGGTCTGAAGCTTTCTTT.

Worth noting for this clonotype: A read error may account for a junction end that differs from germline. This chain links TRBV7-2 with TRBJ1-1; a possible D gene is TRBD1 (6 bases). There are 13 residues in the CDR3. Germline lookup yields CDR1 SGHTA and CDR2 FQGNSA. CDR3 DNA: TGCGCCAGCAGCCACCGGACAGCGACTGAAGCTTTCTTT. This sequence encodes CASSHRTATEAFF.

This clonotype was counted between two and nine times. This may be a read error: a much more frequent sequence differs by one nucleotide. The rearrangement links TRBV24-1 to TRBJ1-5; D is possibly TRBD1 (6 bases). This CDR3 contains 15 residues. Germline loops: CDR1 KGHDR, CDR2 SFDVKD. The CDR3 DNA reads as TGTGCCACCGGTGACAGGACAGAATCCAATCAGCCCCAGCATTTT. Amino acids: CATGDRTESNQPQHF.

The V call is TRBV6-5, the J call TRBJ2-7, with 8 bases lining up with TRBD1. This CDR3 is built from 16 residues. CDR1 MNHEY and CDR2 SVGAGI come from the germline V gene. Unmatched junction bases numbered 7, after V lost 0 bases and J lost 3 bases. Here the CDR3 reads CASSYSVGQALYEQYF. Written as DNA, the CDR3 is TGTGCCAGCAGTTACTCGGTGGGACAGGCGCTCTACGAGCAGTACTTC.

This chain connects TRBV2 to TRBJ2-1; TRBD2 agrees at 8 bases. Germline CDR1 reads SNHLY; CDR2 reads FYNNEI. Trimming cost V 5 bases and J 9 bases; bases outside gene matches: 15. CDR3 size: 16 residues. CDR3 coding DNA: TGTGCCAGCAGTCCAACCCCGGCGGGGGGCGCACGTGAGCAGTTCTTC. Residues: CASSPTPAGGAREQFF.

The chain employs TRBV24-1 and TRBJ2-7; perhaps TRBD2 as D (5 bases). Trimming left V 3 bases short and J 4 bases short, with 9 bases between. The CDR3 totals 13 residues. Germline V gene lookup returns CDR1 KGHDR and CDR2 SFDVKD. The CDR3 region has the DNA TGTGCCACCAGTGATAGCAGGACTTACGAGCAGTACTTC. Encoded protein: CATSDSRTYEQYF.

This clonotype was counted between two and nine times. The chain links TRBV25-1 to TRBJ2-3; 13 bases are a match to TRBD2. Germline V gene data show CDR1 as MGHDK and CDR2 as SYGVNS. This CDR3 contains 17 residues. With 6 bases clipped from V and 2 bases from J, the junction kept 8 bases outside the gene matches. The CDR3 DNA sequence: TGTGCCAGCAGCCCATCCGGGACTAGCGGGGTCACAGATACGCAGTATTTT. It is translated as CASSPSGTSGVTDTQYF.

The rearrangement joins TRBV12-3 or TRBV12-4 to TRBJ1-6, with D hard to call. CDR3 length: 12 residues. Trimming took 3 bases from V and 11 from J, leaving 8 bases between them. The CDR3 DNA sequence: TGTGCCAGCAGTTTCGCCGGGACACCCCTCCACTTT. Amino acids: CASSFAGTPLHF.

This clonotype was picked up many times. In DNA, the CDR3 is TGCGCCAGCAGTGAGACCACCGGGGAGCTGTTTTTT. Translating it yields CASSETTGELFF. The chain uses TRBV10-1 and TRBJ2-2; the D is unclear. Germline assignment: CDR1 WNHNN and CDR2 SYGVQD (reference sequence). The CDR3 loop spans 12 amino acids. Trimming stripped 2 bases from V and 4 bases from J, with 2 bases between.

V is TRBV11-1 and J is TRBJ1-2; perhaps TRBD1 as D (5 bases). The germline CDR1 and CDR2 sequences are SGHAT and FQDESV (reference sequence). This CDR3 region has 16 residues. The ends were cut back, 0 bases at V and 3 bases at J, with 14 bases in the middle. This CDR3 reads CASSLAGEGLHYGYTF. The DNA of the CDR3 is TGTGCCAGCAGCTTAGCGGGCGAGGGGCTCCACTATGGCTACACCTTC. Full variable domain (remainder filled in from reference TRBV11-1 and TRBJ1-2): EAEVAQSPRYKITEKSQAVAFWCDPISGHATLYWYRQILGQGPELLVQFQDESVVDDSQLPKDRFSAERLKGVDSTLKIQPAELGDSAMYLCASSLAGEGLHYGYTFGSGTRLTVV.

This clonotype was seen at least ten times. The gene calls are TRBV20-1 and TRBJ1-2; tentatively, D is TRBD1 (6 bases). Germline values: CDR1 DFQATT, CDR2 SNEGSKA (reference sequence). The CDR3 totals 12 residues. Trimming stripped 1 base from V and 7 bases from J, with 10 bases between. The CDR3 DNA sequence: TGCAGTGCTAGAGTGGGGGGCCTTGGCTACACCTTC. Encoded protein: CSARVGGLGYTF.